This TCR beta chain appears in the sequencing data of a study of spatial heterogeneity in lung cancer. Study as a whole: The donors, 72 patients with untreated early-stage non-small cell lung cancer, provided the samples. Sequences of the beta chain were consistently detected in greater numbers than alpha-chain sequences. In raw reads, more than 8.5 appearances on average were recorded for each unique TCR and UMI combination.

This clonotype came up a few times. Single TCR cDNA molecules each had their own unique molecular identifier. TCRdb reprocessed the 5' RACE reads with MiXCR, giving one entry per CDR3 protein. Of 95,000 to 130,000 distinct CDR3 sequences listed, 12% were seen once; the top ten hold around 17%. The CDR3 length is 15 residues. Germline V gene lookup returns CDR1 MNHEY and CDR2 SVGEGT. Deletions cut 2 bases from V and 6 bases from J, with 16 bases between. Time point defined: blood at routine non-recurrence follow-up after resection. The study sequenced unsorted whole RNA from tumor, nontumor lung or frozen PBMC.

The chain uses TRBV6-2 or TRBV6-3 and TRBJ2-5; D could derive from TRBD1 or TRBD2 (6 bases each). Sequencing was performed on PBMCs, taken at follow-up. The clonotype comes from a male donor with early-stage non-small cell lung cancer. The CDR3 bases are TGTGCCAGCAGTTACGGGGCTGGAGGGGGGAAGACCCAGTACTTC. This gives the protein CASSYGAGGGKTQYF.